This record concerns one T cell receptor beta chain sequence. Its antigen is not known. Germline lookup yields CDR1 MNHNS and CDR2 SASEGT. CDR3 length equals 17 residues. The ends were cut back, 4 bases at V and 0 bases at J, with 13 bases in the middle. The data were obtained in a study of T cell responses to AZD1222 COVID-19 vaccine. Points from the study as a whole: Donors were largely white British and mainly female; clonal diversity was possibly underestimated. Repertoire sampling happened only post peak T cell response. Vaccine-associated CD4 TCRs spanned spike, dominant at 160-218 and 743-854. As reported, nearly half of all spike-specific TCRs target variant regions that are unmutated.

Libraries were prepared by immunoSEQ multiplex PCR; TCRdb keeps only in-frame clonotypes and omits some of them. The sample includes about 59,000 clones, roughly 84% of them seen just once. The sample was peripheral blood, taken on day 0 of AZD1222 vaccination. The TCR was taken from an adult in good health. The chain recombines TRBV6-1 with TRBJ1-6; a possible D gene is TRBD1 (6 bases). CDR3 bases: TGTGCCAGCAGTGGTTCACAGGGAATCTCCTATAATTCACCCCTCCACTTT. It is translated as CASSGSQGISYNSPLHF.